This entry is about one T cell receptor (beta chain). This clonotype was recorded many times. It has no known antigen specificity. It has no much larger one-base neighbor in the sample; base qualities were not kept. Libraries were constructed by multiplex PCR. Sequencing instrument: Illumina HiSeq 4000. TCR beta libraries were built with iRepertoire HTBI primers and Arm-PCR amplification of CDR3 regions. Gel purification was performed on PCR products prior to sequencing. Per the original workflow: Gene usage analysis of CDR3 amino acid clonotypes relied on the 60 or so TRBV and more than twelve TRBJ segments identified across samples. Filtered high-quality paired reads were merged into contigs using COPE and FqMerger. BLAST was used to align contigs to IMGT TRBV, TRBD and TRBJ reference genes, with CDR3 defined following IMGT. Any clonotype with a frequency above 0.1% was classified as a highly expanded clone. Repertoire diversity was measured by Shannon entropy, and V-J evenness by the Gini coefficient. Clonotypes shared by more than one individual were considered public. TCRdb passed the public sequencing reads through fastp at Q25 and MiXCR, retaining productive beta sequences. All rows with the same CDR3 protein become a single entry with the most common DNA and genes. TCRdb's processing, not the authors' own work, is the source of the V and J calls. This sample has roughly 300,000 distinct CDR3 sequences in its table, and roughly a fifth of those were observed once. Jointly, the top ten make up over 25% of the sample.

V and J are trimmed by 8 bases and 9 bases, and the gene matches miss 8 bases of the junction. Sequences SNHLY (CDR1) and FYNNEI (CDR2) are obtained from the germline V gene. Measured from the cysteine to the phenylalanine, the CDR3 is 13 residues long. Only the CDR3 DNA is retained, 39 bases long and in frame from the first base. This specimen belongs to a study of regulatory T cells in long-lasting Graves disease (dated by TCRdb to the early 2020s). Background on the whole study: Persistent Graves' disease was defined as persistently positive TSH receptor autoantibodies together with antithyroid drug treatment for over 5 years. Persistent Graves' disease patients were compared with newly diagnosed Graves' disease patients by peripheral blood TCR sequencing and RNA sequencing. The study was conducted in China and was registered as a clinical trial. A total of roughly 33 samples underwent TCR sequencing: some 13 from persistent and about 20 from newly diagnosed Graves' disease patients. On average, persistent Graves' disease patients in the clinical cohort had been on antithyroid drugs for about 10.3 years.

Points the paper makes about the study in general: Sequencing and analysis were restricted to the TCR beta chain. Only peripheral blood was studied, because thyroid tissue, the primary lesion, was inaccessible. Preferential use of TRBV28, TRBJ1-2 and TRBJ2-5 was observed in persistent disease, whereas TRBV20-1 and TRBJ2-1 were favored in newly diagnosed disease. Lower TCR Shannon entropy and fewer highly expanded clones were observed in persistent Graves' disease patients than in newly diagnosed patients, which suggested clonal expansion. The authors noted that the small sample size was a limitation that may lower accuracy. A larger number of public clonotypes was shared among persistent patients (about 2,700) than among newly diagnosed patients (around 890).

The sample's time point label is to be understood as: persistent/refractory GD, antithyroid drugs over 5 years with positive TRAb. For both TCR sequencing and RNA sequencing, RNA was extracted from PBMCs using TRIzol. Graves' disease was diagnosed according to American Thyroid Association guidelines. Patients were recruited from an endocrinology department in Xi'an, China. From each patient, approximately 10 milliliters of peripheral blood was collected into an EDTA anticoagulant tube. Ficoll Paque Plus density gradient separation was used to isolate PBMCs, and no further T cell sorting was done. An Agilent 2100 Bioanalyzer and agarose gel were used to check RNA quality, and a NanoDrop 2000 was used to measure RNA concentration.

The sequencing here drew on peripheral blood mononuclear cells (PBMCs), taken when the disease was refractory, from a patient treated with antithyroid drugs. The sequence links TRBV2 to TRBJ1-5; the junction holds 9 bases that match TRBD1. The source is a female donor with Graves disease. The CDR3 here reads CASGGQGGGPQHF. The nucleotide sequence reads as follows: TGTGCCAGCGGGGGACAGGGAGGCGGGCCCCAGCATTTT.